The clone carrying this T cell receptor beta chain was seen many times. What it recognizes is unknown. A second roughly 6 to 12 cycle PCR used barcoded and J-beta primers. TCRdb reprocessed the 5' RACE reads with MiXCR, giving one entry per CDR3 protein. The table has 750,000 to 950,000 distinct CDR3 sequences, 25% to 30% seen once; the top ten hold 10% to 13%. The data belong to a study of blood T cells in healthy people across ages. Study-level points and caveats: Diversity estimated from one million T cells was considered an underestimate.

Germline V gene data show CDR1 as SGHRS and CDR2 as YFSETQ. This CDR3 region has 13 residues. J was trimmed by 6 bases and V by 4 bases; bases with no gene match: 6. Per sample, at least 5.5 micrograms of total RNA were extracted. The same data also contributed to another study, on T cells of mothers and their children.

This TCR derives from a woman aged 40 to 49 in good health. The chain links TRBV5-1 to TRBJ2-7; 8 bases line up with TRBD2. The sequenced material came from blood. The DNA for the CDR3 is TGCGCCAGCAGCCCGGGACTAGTTGGCGAGCAGTACTTC. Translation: CASSPGLVGEQYF.